Following are 11 T cell receptor beta chains from one sample sequenced in a study of vaccination effects on CD4 cells after COVID-19. TCRdb's copy holds only in-frame clones and misses some; the assay was immunoSEQ multiplex PCR. The sample has about 45,000 clones; 72% are singletons. The antigens of these receptors remain unknown. Researchers isolated CD4+ T cells once approximately ten days of culture had elapsed. Participants were vaccinated with two doses of either the BNT162b2 or mRNA-1273 vaccine. Sequencing was performed on CD4+ T cells from PBMCs cultured without peptide, taken after COVID-19 vaccination. The receptors were gathered from a human donor who received a COVID-19 vaccine.

This clone occurred once. The J gene is TRBJ1-2, the V gene TRBV30, with D perhaps matching TRBD1 (5 bases). Per the germline V gene, CDR1 is GTSNPN and CDR2 is SVGIG (reference sequence). Trimming removed 5 bases at V and 7 bases at J, with 14 bases between. The CDR3 extends over 12 amino acids. CDR3 in DNA: TGTGCCTGGCGAGGGGCAGGAGGTGGCTACACCTTC. This codes for CAWRGAGGGYTF.

V is TRBV9 and J is TRBJ1-1, with 8 bases aligning to TRBD1. Germline-derived CDR1 and CDR2 are SGDLS and YYNGEE. The CDR3 is made up of 15 amino acids. The J segment lost 0 bases and the V segment lost 1 base, leaving 2 bases of the junction unmatched. CDR3 in amino acids: CASSVQGALNTEAFF. The CDR3 DNA sequence: TGTGCCAGCAGCGTACAGGGGGCTCTGAACACTGAAGCTTTCTTT.

The V gene is TRBV20-1, the J gene TRBJ2-1, with a weak D call TRBD1 (6 bases). Trimming removed 3 bases from V and 4 bases from J, with 13 bases in between. The CDR3 sequence is 14 residues long. CDR1 is DFQATT, CDR2 SNEGSKA, per germline (reference sequence). The CDR3 loop is CSASLQGFYNEQFF. The CDR3 DNA sequence: TGCAGTGCTAGTTTACAGGGATTTTACAATGAGCAGTTCTTC.

The chain recombines TRBV5-8 with TRBJ1-5, with D possibly being TRBD1 (6 bases). With 7 bases removed from V and 2 bases from J, the gap between germline ends came to 22 bases. Germline V gives CDR1 SGHTS, CDR2 YDEGEE. The CDR3 sequence is 17 residues long. The DNA of the CDR3 is TGTGCCAGCTCCCAAAGGCAGGGGAGATCTGGCAATCAGCCCCAGCATTTT. Protein product: CASSQRQGRSGNQPQHF. Filled out from reference TRBV5-8 and TRBJ1-5, the complete variable domain reads EAGVTQSPTHLIKTRGQQATLRCSPISGHTSVYWYQQALGLGLQFLLWYDEGEERNRGNFPPRFSGRQFPNYSSELNVNALELEDSALYLCASSQRQGRSGNQPQHFGDGTRLSIL.

This chain uses TRBV7-9 with TRBJ1-1; D gene unclear. Germline CDR1 and CDR2: SEHNR and FQNEAQ (reference sequence). The germline V and J ends were trimmed by 5 bases and 4 bases, with 8 bases remaining between them. CDR3 length: 12 amino acids. CDR3 coding DNA: TGTGCCAGCAGCCCCGAGAGCACTGAAGCTTTCTTT. Translated, it gives CASSPESTEAFF.

This clone was found once. The chain combines TRBV27 with TRBJ2-4, with D unclear. Trimming took 5 bases from V and 0 from J, leaving 5 bases between them. The germline V gene encodes CDR1 MNHEY and CDR2 SMNVEV (reference sequence). This CDR3 is built from 13 residues. CDR3 loop: CASSPLAKNIQYF. CDR3 nucleotides: TGTGCCAGCAGTCCTTTAGCCAAAAACATTCAGTACTTC.

The V and J genes are TRBV2 and TRBJ2-2; either TRBD1 or TRBD2 may supply D (6 bases each). V shed 7 bases and J shed 6 bases, with 18 bases lying between them. This CDR3 has 15 residues. Germline-derived CDR1 and CDR2 are SNHLY and FYNNEI. Here the CDR3 DNA reads TGTGCCAGCACGAGAAGGGGGGTTACTTCCGGGGAGCTGTTTTTT. It specifies CASTRRGVTSGELFF.

This clone was counted a few times. The chain has TRBV4-2 and TRBJ2-2, with 12 bases identical to TRBD2. The V gene end was trimmed by 2 bases and the J gene end by 6 bases; junction bases not matched to a gene: 13. Germline V gene lookup returns CDR1 LGHNA and CDR2 YNFKEQ. CDR3 length: 19 residues. The CDR3 sequence: CASSQYPARLAGVPGELFF. The DNA of the CDR3 is TGTGCCAGCAGCCAATATCCAGCGAGACTAGCGGGAGTTCCCGGGGAGCTGTTTTTT.

With regard to this clone: One junction end does not reproduce the germline sequence, and a read error may be involved. The J gene is TRBJ1-5, the V gene TRBV3-1 (or the pseudogene TRBV3-2), with a tentative D call TRBD1 (6 bases). CDR3 length equals 14 residues. Germline CDR1 and CDR2: LGHDT and YNNKEL (reference sequence). The CDR3: CASSPWTENQPQHF. DNA of the CDR3: TGTGCCAGCAGCCCTTGGACAGAGAATCAGCCTCAGCATTTT.

This rearrangement joins TRBV6-4 to TRBJ1-2; 7 bases match TRBD1. In germline, CDR1 is MRHNA, CDR2 SNTAGT. This CDR3 contains 13 residues. V lost 10 bases and J lost 4; bases outside the gene matches: 9. CDR3 in DNA: TGTGCCAACCCAACAGGGGCGGCCTATGGCTACACCTTC. Its translation: CANPTGAAYGYTF.

V gene TRBV18 combines with J gene TRBJ1-1; D remains unclear. The V gene lost 2 bases and the J gene lost 4 bases, with 8 bases spanning the gap. The CDR3 is 13 amino acids. CDR1 is KGHSH and CDR2 is LQKENI in the germline V gene. The CDR3 spells CASSPGEGTEAFF. The CDR3 DNA is TGTGCCAGCTCACCAGGGGAAGGCACTGAAGCTTTCTTT.